Reported below is one T cell receptor (beta chain). It lacks a known antigen. No base qualities exist here, and no much larger clone lies one base off it. The germline ends are 14 bases apart after V is trimmed by 0 bases and J by 5 bases. CDR1 LGHNA and CDR2 YNFKEQ are derived from the germline V gene. Including cysteine and phenylalanine, the CDR3 has 16 amino acids. This entry keeps only the CDR3 DNA: 48 bases, framed from base 1. These data come from a study of IL-17A CD8 T cells in psoriatic arthritis synovium. Concerning the study at large: The goal of the study was to define the phenotype, molecular profile and function of synovial IL-17A+CD8+ T cells in psoriatic arthritis pathogenesis.

Synovial fluid effusions were aspirated from actively inflamed joints of psoriatic arthritis patients. For each patient, synovial fluid served as the source from which three memory CD8+ T cell populations were isolated by sorting: Tc1 cells (IL-17A-IFNgamma+), Tc17 cells (IL-17A+) and the bulk memory fraction, allowing their TCR repertoires to be compared. Psoriatic arthritis patients met the Classification of Psoriatic Arthritis Study Group (CASPAR) criteria. For the bulk memory CD8+ T cell sort, CD45RA-CD27+/- cells were combined with CD45RA+CD27- cells. TCRbeta sequencing was performed on sorted synovial fluid CD8+ T cell subsets from a few patients with psoriatic arthritis. After isolation with Lymphoprep, synovial fluid mononuclear cells were cryopreserved in liquid nitrogen until use. Cryopreservation medium contained about 50% fetal calf serum and around 10% dimethyl sulfoxide. What the authors observed across the whole study: Although some individual clones took up over 4.5% of the repertoire, most synovial CD8+ subsets stayed polyclonal. Cells were obtained from synovial fluid rather than synovial tissue, because no psoriatic arthritis synovial tissue samples were available. Only a few patients were covered by TCR sequencing, and this limited sample size was acknowledged by the authors.

After DNA extraction (Qiagen), TCRbeta V-D-J rearrangements underwent bias-controlled amplification and then high-throughput sequencing (immunoSEQ; Adaptive Biotech). On the study's bioinformatics: The immunoSEQ Analyzer platform was used to analyze productive sequences at the sequence level. Clonality was computed as 1 minus Pielou's evenness, ranging from 0 (highly polyclonal) to 1 (monoclonal). The Morisita index, ranging from 0 (no similarity) to 1 (complete similarity), was used to quantify repertoire overlap between subsets. TCRdb stores this immuneACCESS table with in-frame sequences only. Part of the clones is absent; in the studies checked, under half of the shortfall reflects unresolved V genes, and no reason is known for the rest. The V and J calls and clone size come from that table; D and trimming were worked out from the DNA. The table for this sample lists about 1,900 clones; almost 70% of them were counted only once. The ten largest clones capture approximately 9.1% of the sample.

This clonotype was obtained from a human donor with psoriatic arthritis. Rearrangement joined TRBV4-2 to TRBJ1-5; confidence is insufficient to name the D gene. Sequencing input: memory CD8+ T cells from synovial fluid. Interpreted using the paper, the cell subset or site label stands for: bulk memory CD8+ T cells (CD45RA-CD27+/- and CD45RA+CD27-). The bases are TGTGCCAGCAGCCAAGATCGGCGGGTTGTTCATCAGCCCCAGCATTTT. This translates into CASSQDRRVVHQPQHF.